The 26 T cell receptor beta chains presented below share a single source sample, sequenced in a study of T cell responses to AZD1222 COVID-19 vaccine. Here immunoSEQ multiplex PCR was the method, and the copy in TCRdb shows in-frame clones only, minus some. The data hold some 91,000 clones, with about 89% observed a single time. The input for sequencing was peripheral blood, taken on day 0 of AZD1222 vaccination. These receptors were obtained from an adult in good health.

V usage is TRBV19 and J usage is TRBJ2-1; TRBD2 aligns across 7 bases. Germline CDR1 LNHDA, CDR2 SQIVND (reference sequence). Unmatched junction bases numbered 8, after V lost 6 bases and J lost 6 bases. This CDR3 has 14 amino acids. The CDR3 here is CASSLLAGPNEQFF. CDR3 coding DNA: TGTGCCAGTAGCTTGTTAGCGGGCCCCAATGAGCAGTTCTTC.

The rearrangement uses TRBV6-5 and TRBJ2-2; possibly TRBD1 or TRBD2 for D (6 bases each). V was cut by 8 bases and J by 2 bases, with 15 bases left in between. Germline V CDR1 and CDR2: MNHEY, SVGAGI. The CDR3 contains 15 residues. CDR3 DNA sequence: TGTGCCAGCCATCGACGGGGGCGCAACACCGGGGAGCTGTTTTTT. Protein: CASHRRGRNTGELFF.

Only one count was recorded for this clone. The chain is built from TRBV7-9 and TRBJ2-7; no definite D call. Germline CDR1 and CDR2: SEHNR and FQNEAQ (reference sequence). V was pared by 0 bases and J by 2 bases, with 2 bases between. The CDR3 has 12 amino acids. This CDR3 is CASSLATYEQYF. CDR3 nucleotide sequence: TGTGCCAGCAGCTTAGCTACCTACGAGCAGTACTTC.

The rearrangement uses TRBV5-1 and TRBJ1-3; D may be TRBD1 (6 bases). Trimming shortened V by 6 bases and J by 4 bases, and 14 bases separated the two germline ends. This CDR3 comprises 14 residues. Germline V CDR1 and CDR2: SGHRS, YFSETQ. In DNA form, the CDR3 reads TGCGCCAGCATGGGGGGCGACCGAGGAAACACCATATATTTT. Amino acids: CASMGGDRGNTIYF.

This chain links TRBV7-9 with TRBJ2-3; D unclear. The CDR3 is 12 residues long. The V end lost 5 bases, the J end lost 2 bases, and 5 bases lay between the germline ends. Germline V gives CDR1 SEHNR, CDR2 FQNEAQ (reference sequence). The CDR3 DNA reads TGTGCCAGCAGCCCCTTCACAGATACGCAGTATTTT. Translating gives CASSPFTDTQYF.

The chain employs TRBV5-4 and TRBJ1-1; maybe TRBD1 (6 bases). V was pared by 4 bases and J by 11 bases, with 21 bases between. The CDR3 totals 14 residues. Looked up from germline, CDR1 is SGHNT and CDR2 is YYREEE (reference sequence). CDR3 nucleotide sequence: TGTGCCAGCAGCCCGGGACACCGTGCGGTGCGGGCTTTCTTT. This codes for CASSPGHRAVRAFF.

Only one count was recorded for this clone. At the DNA level, this CDR3 is encoded by other sequences in the same sample as well. The chain recombines TRBV20-1 with TRBJ2-1; unclear D gene. V dropped 5 bases and J dropped 2 bases, with 4 bases sitting between them. In germline, CDR1 is DFQATT, CDR2 SNEGSKA (reference sequence). The CDR3 totals 11 residues. DNA for the CDR3: TGCAGTGCTCGAGCCTACAATGAGCAGTTCTTC. This translates into CSARAYNEQFF.

The chain employs TRBV5-1 and TRBJ2-7; TRBD2 matches at 13 bases. Germline CDR1 and CDR2: SGHRS and YFSETQ. The CDR3 covers 15 residues. Trimming took 4 bases from V and 4 from J; bases not matched to a gene: 5. CDR3 in DNA: TGCGCCAGCAGCCCCGGACTAGCGGGAGAATACGAGCAGTACTTC. This translates into CASSPGLAGEYEQYF. Based on the CDR3 plus reference TRBV5-1 and TRBJ2-7, the full variable domain is KAGVTQTPRYLIKTRGQQVTLSCSPISGHRSVSWYQQTPGQGLQFLFEYFSETQRNKGNFPGRFSGRQFSNSRSEMNVSTLELGDSALYLCASSPGLAGEYEQYFGPGTRLTVT.

The V call is TRBV3-1 (or the pseudogene TRBV3-2), the J call TRBJ2-2; 15 bases align to TRBD2. CDR1 and CDR2 from the germline V gene are LGHDT and YNNKEL (reference sequence). The CDR3 sequence is 18 residues long. V was pared by 0 bases and J by 4 bases, with 3 bases of the junction left unmatched. The CDR3 nucleotides read TGTGCCAGCAGCCAAGAGGGACTAGCGGGAGGCGGCACCGGGGAGCTGTTTTTT. This sequence encodes CASSQEGLAGGGTGELFF.

The J gene is TRBJ2-6, the V gene TRBV18; D is ambiguous. The CDR3 totals 13 residues. Between the trimmed V and J ends, which lost 5 bases and 0 bases, there was a span of 2 bases. Germline CDR1 reads KGHSH; CDR2 reads LQKENI. The chain's CDR3 is CASSASGANVLTF. DNA for the CDR3: TGTGCCAGCTCAGCCTCTGGGGCCAACGTCCTGACTTTC.

The chain joins TRBV18 to TRBJ1-2; D gene unclear. The length of the CDR3 is 13 residues. Germline V lookup: CDR1 KGHSH, CDR2 LQKENI. V was pared by 8 bases and J by 0 bases, with 10 bases between. The CDR3 region is CASTNTTNYGYTF. The CDR3 nucleotides read TGTGCCAGCACGAATACCACTAACTATGGCTACACCTTC.

The chain recombines TRBV7-8 with TRBJ1-1; no firm D call. Germline V gives CDR1 SGHVS, CDR2 FQNEAQ. The V gene lost 2 bases and the J gene lost 1 base, with 14 bases spanning the gap. The CDR3 contains 16 residues. CDR3 sequence: CASSLQAGGKNTEAFF. CDR3 in DNA: TGTGCCAGCAGCTTACAGGCAGGAGGGAAGAACACTGAAGCTTTCTTT.

V gene TRBV30 combines with J gene TRBJ1-2; possibly TRBD1 for D (5 bases). Trimming removed 0 bases at V and 2 bases at J, with 13 bases between. CDR3 length equals 15 residues. Germline CDR1 GTSNPN, CDR2 SVGIG (reference sequence). This chain's CDR3 is CAWSVSLGTNYGYTF. The CDR3 DNA reads as TGTGCCTGGAGTGTATCCCTGGGGACCAACTATGGCTACACCTTC.

CDR3 amino acids: CASSQDQLATTYEQYF. The DNA of the CDR3 is TGTGCCAGCAGCCAAGATCAACTAGCGACTACCTACGAGCAGTACTTC. This chain links TRBV3-1 (or the pseudogene TRBV3-2) with TRBJ2-7; 7 bases line up with TRBD2. The CDR3 covers 16 residues. The germline V gene encodes CDR1 LGHDT and CDR2 YNNKEL (reference sequence). J lost 2 bases, V lost 0 bases, and 7 bases had no gene match.

The rearrangement uses TRBV2 and TRBJ2-7; TRBD2 matches at 7 bases. This CDR3 region has 14 residues. V shed 3 bases, J shed 2 bases, and the junction held 4 bases outside the gene matches. Germline-derived CDR1 and CDR2 are SNHLY and FYNNEI. The CDR3: CASSDGSGTYEQYF. The CDR3 DNA reads TGTGCCAGCAGTGATGGCAGCGGGACCTACGAGCAGTACTTC.

This chain uses TRBV7-2 with TRBJ1-1; tentatively, D is TRBD1 (5 bases). Germline V gene data show CDR1 as SGHTA and CDR2 as FQGNSA. Between the trimmed V and J ends, which lost 5 bases and 4 bases, there was a span of 17 bases. CDR3 length: 15 amino acids. The CDR3: CASSPQPVGGTEAFF. CDR3 in DNA: TGTGCCAGCAGCCCCCAGCCTGTGGGGGGCACTGAAGCTTTCTTT.

The genes are TRBV28 and TRBJ1-5; possible D gene TRBD1, 6 bases. The CDR3 loop spans 15 amino acids. CDR1 is MDHEN, CDR2 SYDVKM, per germline. The V end was cut by 2 bases, the J end by 5 bases, with 13 bases between. The CDR3 coding sequence is TGTGCCAGCAGTTTACCTACAGGGCAGGATCAGCCCCAGCATTTT. Amino acid sequence: CASSLPTGQDQPQHF.

The chain employs TRBV15 and TRBJ1-1, with D tentatively TRBD1 (6 bases). CDR3 length: 16 residues. Germline CDR1 and CDR2: LNHNV and YYDKDF (reference sequence). Trimming stripped 3 bases from V and 4 bases from J, with 18 bases between. CDR3 loop: CATSRRPTGSGTEAFF. As DNA, the CDR3 is TGTGCCACCAGCAGGCGCCCCACAGGGTCGGGCACTGAAGCTTTCTTT.

The chain has TRBV12-3 or TRBV12-4 and TRBJ1-2; weak D call: TRBD1 (5 bases). V was shortened by 5 bases and J by 4 bases, with 11 bases between the two germline ends. The length of the CDR3 is 13 residues. The CDR3 nucleotides read TGTGCCAGCAGTAGGGGAGCCGGCTATGGCTACACCTTC. This sequence encodes CASSRGAGYGYTF.

This CDR3 is CASSHTTGSTEAFF. The CDR3 DNA follows: TGTGCCAGCAGCCATACGACAGGGAGCACTGAAGCTTTCTTT. The chain joins TRBV3-1 (or the pseudogene TRBV3-2) to TRBJ1-1, with 7 bases fitting TRBD1. The CDR3 extends over 14 amino acids. V trimming: 3 bases; J trimming: 4 bases; junction bases outside the gene matches: 5. CDR1 and CDR2 from the germline V gene are LGHDT and YNNKEL (reference sequence).

This clone was picked up one time. The chain recombines TRBV30 with TRBJ2-1, with 9 bases identical to TRBD2. Looked up from germline, CDR1 is GTSNPN and CDR2 is SVGIG (reference sequence). The CDR3 loop spans 17 amino acids. Unmatched junction bases numbered 13, after V lost 0 bases and J lost 7 bases. The CDR3: CAWSVPTPGLAGNEQFF. The DNA for the CDR3 is TGTGCCTGGAGTGTCCCCACTCCGGGACTAGCTGGGAATGAGCAGTTCTTC.

This chain links TRBV5-1 with TRBJ2-7; TRBD2 is a possible D gene (5 bases). CDR1 and CDR2 (germline): SGHRS, YFSETQ. There are 14 residues in the CDR3. V was clipped by 2 bases and J by 0 bases, with 9 bases between them. Written as DNA, the CDR3 is TGCGCCAGCAGCTTCCGGGGTAGCTCCTACGAGCAGTACTTC. It codes for CASSFRGSSYEQYF.

J is TRBJ1-6 and V is TRBV27, with D hard to call. V lost 1 base to trimming and J lost 0 bases, with 7 bases between them. The CDR3 is made up of 16 amino acids. The germline V gene encodes CDR1 MNHEY and CDR2 SMNVEV (reference sequence). The CDR3 protein is CASSLLPVSYNSPLHF. The CDR3 DNA is TGTGCCAGCAGTTTATTACCGGTCTCCTATAATTCACCCCTCCACTTT.

This chain joins TRBV14 and TRBJ1-5; no clear D. The V end lost 0 bases, the J end lost 6 bases, and 18 bases lay between the germline ends. CDR3 length equals 17 residues. Germline assignment: CDR1 SGHDN and CDR2 FVKESK. The CDR3 here is CASSQDSRRRAGQPQHF. The CDR3 region has the DNA TGTGCCAGCAGCCAAGATAGTCGGAGAAGGGCGGGTCAGCCCCAGCATTTT. Full variable domain (rest looked up from reference TRBV14 and TRBJ1-5): EAGVTQFPSHSVIEKGQTVTLRCDPISGHDNLYWYRRVMGKEIKFLLHFVKESKQDESGMPNNRFLAERTGGTYSTLKVQPAELEDSGVYFCASSQDSRRRAGQPQHFGDGTRLSIL.

This clone was observed a handful of times. The chain has TRBV4-3 and TRBJ1-5, with D perhaps matching TRBD1 (6 bases). Germline values: CDR1 LGHNA, CDR2 YSLEER. The CDR3 totals 16 residues. The ends were cut back, 0 bases at V and 12 bases at J, with 21 bases in the middle. The CDR3 DNA reads as TGCGCCAGCAGCCAAGACCAGACAGGAAAGTGGTCGCTCCAGCATTTT. Translated, it gives CASSQDQTGKWSLQHF.

The CDR3 protein is CASSKLGPRQETQYF. CDR3 in DNA: TGTGCCAGCAGCAAACTGGGACCGCGCCAAGAGACCCAGTACTTC. The chain uses TRBV7-6 and TRBJ2-5; D possibly matches TRBD1 or TRBD2 (5 bases each). This CDR3 spans 15 amino acids. Germline CDR1 reads SGHVS; CDR2 reads FNYEAQ. Trimming cost V 5 bases and J 1 base, with 14 bases left between them.